These 20 T cell receptor beta chains were all obtained from the same sample, sequenced in a study of metastatic and nonmetastatic thyroid tumors. Among the patients, none had received any treatment before thyroid surgery. Through MiXCR, TCRdb re-clonotyped the PCR reads. The table has about 59,000 clones, 25% to 35% seen once. The sample was blood. Every receptor here comes from a female donor with papillary thyroid cancer or a benign thyroid nodule (not recorded which). Some clones in this sample may be carry-over from other donors' samples.

Details on this clone: Other DNA sequences within the sample encode an identical CDR3. This sequence joins TRBV7-2 and TRBJ2-5; D might be TRBD1 (6 bases). This CDR3 spans 16 amino acids. Per germline, CDR1 SGHTA and CDR2 FQGNSA. The V end was cut by 4 bases, the J end by 4 bases, with 19 bases between. The CDR3 DNA reads TGTGCCAGCAGCTATGGACAGTCTCAAGGGGCAGAGACCCAGTACTTC. It translates to CASSYGQSQGAETQYF. Complete variable domain (other parts from reference TRBV7-2 and TRBJ2-5): GAGVSQSPSNKVTEKGKDVELRCDPISGHTALYWYRQSLGQGLEFLIYFQGNSAPDKSGLPSDRFSAERTGGSVSTLTIQRTQQEDSAVYLCASSYGQSQGAETQYFGPGTRLLVL.

This clone has more than one count but fewer than ten. V and J are TRBV15 and TRBJ1-5; D unclear. There are 15 residues in the CDR3. Germline CDR1 reads LNHNV; CDR2 reads YYDKDF (reference sequence). The V end lost 3 bases, the J end lost 0 bases, and 9 bases lay between the germline ends. The CDR3 nucleotides are TGTGCCACCAGCAGGGAACATTATAGCAATCAGCCCCAGCATTTT. This codes for CATSREHYSNQPQHF.

This clone appeared a few times. The chain combines TRBV12-3 or TRBV12-4 with TRBJ2-7; D possibly corresponds to TRBD1 (6 bases). V was shortened by 9 bases and J by 1 base, with 10 bases between the two germline ends. This CDR3 comprises 12 residues. CDR3 sequence: CASGQISYEQYF. DNA of the CDR3: TGTGCCAGTGGACAGATTTCCTACGAGCAGTACTTC.

As concerns this clone: Without the conserved terminal phenylalanine or tryptophan, this CDR3 likely stems from a read error. The gene calls are TRBV6-2 or TRBV6-3 and TRBJ2-7; D is undetermined. The V gene's germline CDR1 is MNHEY and CDR2 SVGEGT. The ends were cut back, 0 bases at V and 6 bases at J, with 9 bases in the middle. This CDR3 has 13 residues. DNA of the CDR3: TGTGCCAGCAGTTACTCCCGGATTTTCGAGCAGTACTCC. Residues: CASSYSRIFEQYS.

J is TRBJ1-2 and V is TRBV18; 7 bases are shared with TRBD1. Trimming at V came to 8 bases and at J to 2 bases, leaving 5 bases not matched to a gene. The germline CDR1 and CDR2 sequences are KGHSH and LQKENI. The CDR3 has 13 amino acids. The CDR3 region has the DNA TGTGCCAGCACCCAGGGACAGAACTATGGCTACACCTTC. Its protein product is CASTQGQNYGYTF.

This clone came up a few times. CDR3 amino acids: CAWGKGLTNEKLFF. Written as DNA, the CDR3 is TGTGCCTGGGGGAAGGGTCTAACTAATGAAAAACTGTTTTTT. The V and J genes are TRBV30 and TRBJ1-4, with D hard to call. The CDR3 is 14 residues long. V was cut by 5 bases and J by 1 base, with 11 bases left in between. The germline gives CDR1 GTSNPN, CDR2 SVGIG (reference sequence).

This clone occurred once. The chain joins TRBV5-6 to TRBJ2-5, with 12 bases that match TRBD2. The CDR3 length is 18 residues. Germline V gene data show CDR1 as SGHDT and CDR2 as YYEEEE. V gave up 4 bases and J gave up 1 base; unmatched junction bases: 11. CDR3 loop: CASSGKGLAGGIQETQYF. The CDR3 coding sequence is TGTGCCAGCAGCGGGAAGGGGCTAGCGGGAGGGATCCAAGAGACCCAGTACTTC.

This chain links TRBV11-2 with TRBJ1-2; D perhaps matches TRBD1 (5 bases). The V and J ends lost 0 bases and 6 bases respectively, with 17 bases between them. The CDR3 is 16 residues long. Germline V lookup: CDR1 SGHAT, CDR2 FQNNGV. The CDR3 coding sequence is TGTGCCAGCAGCTTAGACACCCGCGCGGGGGGGAATGGCTACACCTTC. This encodes CASSLDTRAGGNGYTF.

On this clone: The CDR3 ends on some other residue instead of the conserved phenylalanine or tryptophan, so this is likely a read error. J is TRBJ2-3 and V is TRBV3-1; the D gene is possibly TRBD2 (6 bases). The CDR3 has 17 residues. Deletions cut 0 bases from V and 6 bases from J, with 19 bases between. Germline loops: CDR1 LGHDT, CDR2 YNNKEL (reference sequence). The DNA for the CDR3 is TGTGCCAGCAGCCAAGATAGCGGCGCGGGGCTCACGGATACGCAGTATCTT. Its protein product is CASSQDSGAGLTDTQYL.

This clone was recorded at least ten times. V gene TRBV7-3 combines with J gene TRBJ1-5; the match to TRBD1 covers 7 bases. The V gene's germline CDR1 is SGHTA and CDR2 FQGTGA. This CDR3 is 13 amino acids long. Trimming took 5 bases from V and 7 from J; bases not matched to a gene: 5. CDR3 coding DNA: TGTGCCAGCAGCACAACAGGGGAGCAGCCCCAGCATTTT. Amino acid sequence: CASSTTGEQPQHF.

The chain joins TRBV20-1 to TRBJ2-3, with D unresolved. The CDR3 covers 11 residues. Germline CDR1 and CDR2: DFQATT and SNEGSKA (reference sequence). V shed 5 bases and J shed 8 bases, with 11 bases lying between them. CDR3 bases: TGCAGTGCTCCCAGTGGAGTTACGCAGTATTTT. Protein sequence: CSAPSGVTQYF.

The rearrangement links TRBV6-1 to TRBJ2-1; D is possibly TRBD1 (7 bases). The CDR3 sequence is 16 residues long. V lost 6 bases and J 4 bases, leaving 19 bases between the germline ends. Germline V gives CDR1 MNHNS, CDR2 SASEGT. CDR3 residues: CASRDAQGRPYNEQFF. The CDR3 bases are TGTGCCAGCAGGGACGCACAGGGGAGGCCTTACAATGAGCAGTTCTTC.

This clone came up many times. V gene TRBV6-6 combines with J gene TRBJ2-7; 7 bases fit TRBD1. This CDR3 region has 13 residues. V shed 2 bases and J 10 bases; nucleotides not matched to a gene: 8. Germline CDR1 is MNHNY and CDR2 is SVGAGI (reference sequence). CDR3 sequence reads: CASSYGQVAVQYF. CDR3 sequence (DNA): TGTGCCAGCAGTTACGGACAGGTTGCAGTACAGTACTTC.

Sample share makes this clone medium-sized. V is TRBV6-5 and J is TRBJ1-1, with D tentatively TRBD1 (5 bases). The ends were cut back, 2 bases at V and 1 base at J, with 11 bases in the middle. CDR1 is MNHEY and CDR2 is SVGAGI in the germline V gene. The CDR3 has 15 residues. CDR3 sequence reads: CASSYVGDGNTEAFF. CDR3 coding DNA: TGTGCCAGCAGTTACGTGGGGGATGGGAACACTGAAGCTTTCTTT.

A single count supports this clone. The gene calls are TRBV20-1 and TRBJ2-7; weak D call: TRBD1 (6 bases). Germline lookup yields CDR1 DFQATT and CDR2 SNEGSKA (reference sequence). V was cut by 5 bases and J by 6 bases, with 20 bases left in between. The CDR3 totals 14 residues. The CDR3 region is CSARTAVRDGEQYF. The CDR3 DNA reads as TGCAGTGCTCGGACAGCCGTCCGGGATGGCGAGCAGTACTTC.

The gene calls are TRBV7-8 and TRBJ2-2; the match to TRBD2 covers 8 bases. This CDR3 is 14 amino acids long. Germline CDR1 and CDR2: SGHVS and FQNEAQ. V trimming: 5 bases; J trimming: 6 bases; junction bases outside the gene matches: 5. The chain's CDR3 is CASSKGLVAGELFF. The CDR3 nucleotides are TGTGCCAGCAGCAAGGGACTAGTGGCCGGGGAGCTGTTTTTT.

This clone showed up just a few times. The V call is TRBV6-4, the J call TRBJ2-3; a possible D gene is TRBD2 (5 bases). The CDR3 sequence is 14 residues long. V was pared by 3 bases and J by 1 base, with 8 bases between. Germline CDR1 reads MRHNA; CDR2 reads SNTAGT. The CDR3 DNA sequence: TGTGCCAGCAGTGAGGAGGAGGGCACAGATACGCAGTATTTT. This sequence encodes CASSEEEGTDTQYF.

This chain joins TRBV10-2 and TRBJ2-7; D remains ambiguous. The V end was cut by 3 bases, the J end by 2 bases, with 14 bases between. The CDR3 has 15 amino acids. Germline CDR1 reads WSHSY; CDR2 reads SAAADI. The chain's CDR3 is CASSDPWPGTYEQYF. The CDR3 nucleotides are TGCGCCAGCAGTGACCCCTGGCCTGGAACCTACGAGCAGTACTTC.

The chain uses TRBV12-3 or TRBV12-4 and TRBJ1-1; D is perhaps TRBD1 (5 bases). The CDR3 is 13 residues long. V lost 4 bases and J lost 11, with 17 bases in between. The DNA for the CDR3 is TGTGCCAGCAGTTCTCAGGGATTCTCGGAGGCTTTCTTT. Its protein is CASSSQGFSEAFF.

This clone was observed at least ten times. The chain links TRBV19 to TRBJ1-1; D is possibly TRBD1 (5 bases). The CDR3 is 14 residues long. Trimming stripped 6 bases from V and 3 bases from J, with 14 bases between. From germline, CDR1 is LNHDA and CDR2 SQIVND (reference sequence). In DNA form, the CDR3 reads TGTGCCAGTAGCCGTAGACAGAGCCACACTGAAGCTTTCTTT. Amino acid sequence: CASSRRQSHTEAFF.